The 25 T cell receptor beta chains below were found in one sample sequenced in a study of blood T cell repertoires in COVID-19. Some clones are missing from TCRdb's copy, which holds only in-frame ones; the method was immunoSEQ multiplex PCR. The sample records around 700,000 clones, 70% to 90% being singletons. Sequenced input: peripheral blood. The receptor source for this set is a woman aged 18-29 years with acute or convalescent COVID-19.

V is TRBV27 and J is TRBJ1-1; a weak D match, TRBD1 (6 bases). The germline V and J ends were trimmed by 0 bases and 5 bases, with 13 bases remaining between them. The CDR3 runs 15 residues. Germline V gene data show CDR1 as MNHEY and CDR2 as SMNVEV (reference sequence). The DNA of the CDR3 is TGTGCCAGCAGTTTATCGGGAGGGGGTGGAACTGAAGCTTTCTTT. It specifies CASSLSGGGGTEAFF.

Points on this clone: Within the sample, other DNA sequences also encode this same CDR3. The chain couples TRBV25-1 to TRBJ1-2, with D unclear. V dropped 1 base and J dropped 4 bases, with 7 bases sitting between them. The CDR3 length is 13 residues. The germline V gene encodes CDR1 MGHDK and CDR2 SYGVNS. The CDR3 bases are TGTGCCAGCAGTGAATCAGGTTTCTATGGCTACACCTTC. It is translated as CASSESGFYGYTF.

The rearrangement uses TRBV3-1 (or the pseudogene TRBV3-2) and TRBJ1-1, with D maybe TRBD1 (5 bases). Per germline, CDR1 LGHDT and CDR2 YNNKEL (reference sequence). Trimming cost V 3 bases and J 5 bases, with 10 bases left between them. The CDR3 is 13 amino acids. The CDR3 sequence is CASSQVGGTEAFF. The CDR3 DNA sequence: TGTGCCAGCAGCCAGGTGGGGGGGACTGAAGCTTTCTTT.

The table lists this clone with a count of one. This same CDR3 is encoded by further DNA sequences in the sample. The CDR3 spells CASSQRTGWTEAFF. DNA of the CDR3: TGCGCCAGCAGCCAAAGGACAGGGTGGACTGAAGCTTTCTTT. The V and J genes are TRBV4-3 and TRBJ1-1; 8 bases map to TRBD1. V gave up 2 bases and J gave up 5 bases; unmatched junction bases: 4. The CDR3 has 14 residues. Germline CDR1 and CDR2: LGHNA and YSLEER.

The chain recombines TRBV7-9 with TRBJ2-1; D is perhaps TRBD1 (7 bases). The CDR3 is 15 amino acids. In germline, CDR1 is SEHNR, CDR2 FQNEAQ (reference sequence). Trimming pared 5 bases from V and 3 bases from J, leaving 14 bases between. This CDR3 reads CASSPRGQRYNEQFF. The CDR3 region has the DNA TGTGCCAGCAGCCCGCGGGGACAGCGCTACAATGAGCAGTTCTTC.

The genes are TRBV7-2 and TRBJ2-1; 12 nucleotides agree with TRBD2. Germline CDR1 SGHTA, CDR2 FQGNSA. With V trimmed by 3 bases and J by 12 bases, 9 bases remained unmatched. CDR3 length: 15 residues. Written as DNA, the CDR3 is TGTGCCAGCAGCTTTACTAGCGGGGGGACAAGTACGCAGTTCTTC. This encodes CASSFTSGGTSTQFF.

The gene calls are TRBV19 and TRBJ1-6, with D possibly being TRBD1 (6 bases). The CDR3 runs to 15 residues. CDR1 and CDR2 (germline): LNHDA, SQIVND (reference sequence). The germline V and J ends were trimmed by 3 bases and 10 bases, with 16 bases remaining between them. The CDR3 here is CASSIIGAGTSPLHF. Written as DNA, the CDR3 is TGTGCCAGTAGTATCATCGGGGCAGGGACATCACCCCTCCACTTT.

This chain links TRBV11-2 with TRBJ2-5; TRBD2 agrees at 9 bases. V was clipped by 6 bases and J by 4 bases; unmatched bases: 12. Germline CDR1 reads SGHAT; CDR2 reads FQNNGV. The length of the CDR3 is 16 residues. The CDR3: CASRSASGTPPETQYF. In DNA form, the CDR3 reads TGTGCCAGCAGGTCAGCTAGCGGGACCCCTCCAGAGACCCAGTACTTC. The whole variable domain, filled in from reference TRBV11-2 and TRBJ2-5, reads EAGVAQSPRYKIIEKRQSVAFWCNPISGHATLYWYQQILGQGPKLLIQFQNNGVVDDSQLPKDRFSAERLKGVDSTLKIQPAKLEDSAVYLCASRSASGTPPETQYFGPGTRLLVL.

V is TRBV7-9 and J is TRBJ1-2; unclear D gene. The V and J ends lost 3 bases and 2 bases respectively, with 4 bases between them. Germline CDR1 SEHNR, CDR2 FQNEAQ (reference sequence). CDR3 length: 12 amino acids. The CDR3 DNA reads TGTGCCAGCAGCTTGAGGAACTATGGCTACACCTTC. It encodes CASSLRNYGYTF. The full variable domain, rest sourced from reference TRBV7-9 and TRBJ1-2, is DTGVSQNPRHKITKRGQNVTFRCDPISEHNRLYWYRQTLGQGPEFLTYFQNEAQLEKSRLLSDRFSAERPKGSFSTLEIQRTEQGDSAMYLCASSLRNYGYTFGSGTRLTVV.

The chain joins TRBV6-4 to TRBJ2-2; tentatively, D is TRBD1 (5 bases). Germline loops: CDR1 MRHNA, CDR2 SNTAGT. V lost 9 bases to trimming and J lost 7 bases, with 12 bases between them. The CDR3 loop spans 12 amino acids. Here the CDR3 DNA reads TGTGCCAGGAAACTCCAGGGCGGGGAGCTGTTTTTT. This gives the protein CARKLQGGELFF.

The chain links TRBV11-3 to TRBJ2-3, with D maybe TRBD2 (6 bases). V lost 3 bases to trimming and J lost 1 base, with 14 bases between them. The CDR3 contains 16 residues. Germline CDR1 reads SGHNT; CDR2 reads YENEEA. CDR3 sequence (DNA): TGTGCCAGCAGCTTTATGTTCGGGGGACGCACAGATACGCAGTATTTT. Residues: CASSFMFGGRTDTQYF.

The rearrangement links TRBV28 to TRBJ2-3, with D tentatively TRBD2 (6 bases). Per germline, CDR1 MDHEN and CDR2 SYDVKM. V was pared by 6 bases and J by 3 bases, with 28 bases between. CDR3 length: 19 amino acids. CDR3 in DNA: TGTGCCAGCAGCCCAAATCCGGGACTCCGCGGCCTAATAACAGATACGCAGTATTTT. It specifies CASSPNPGLRGLITDTQYF.

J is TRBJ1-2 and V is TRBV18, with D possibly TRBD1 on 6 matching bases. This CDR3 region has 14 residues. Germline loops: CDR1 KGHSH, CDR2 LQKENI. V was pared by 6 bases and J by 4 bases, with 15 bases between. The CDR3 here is CASSPVTGTYGYTF. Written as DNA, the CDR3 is TGTGCCAGCTCCCCAGTGACAGGAACCTATGGCTACACCTTC.

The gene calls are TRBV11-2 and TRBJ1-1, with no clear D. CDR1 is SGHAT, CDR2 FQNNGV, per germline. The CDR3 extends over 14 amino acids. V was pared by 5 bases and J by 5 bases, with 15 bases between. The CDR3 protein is CASSPPRRKTEAFF. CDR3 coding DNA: TGTGCCAGCAGCCCCCCCAGGAGGAAGACTGAAGCTTTCTTT.

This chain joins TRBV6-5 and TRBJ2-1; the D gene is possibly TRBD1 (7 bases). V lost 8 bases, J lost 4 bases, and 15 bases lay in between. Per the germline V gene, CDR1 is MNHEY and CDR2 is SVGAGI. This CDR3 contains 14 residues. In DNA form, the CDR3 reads TGTGCCAGCCCCAGGGGGGAAGTTTACAATGAGCAGTTCTTC. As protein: CASPRGEVYNEQFF.

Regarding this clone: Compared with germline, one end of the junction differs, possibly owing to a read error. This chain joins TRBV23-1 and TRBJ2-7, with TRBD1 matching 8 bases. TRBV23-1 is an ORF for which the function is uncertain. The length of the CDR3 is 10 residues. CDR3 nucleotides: TGCGCCAGCAGTCAAGGGGGGACAGGCTTC. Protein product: CASSQGGTGF.

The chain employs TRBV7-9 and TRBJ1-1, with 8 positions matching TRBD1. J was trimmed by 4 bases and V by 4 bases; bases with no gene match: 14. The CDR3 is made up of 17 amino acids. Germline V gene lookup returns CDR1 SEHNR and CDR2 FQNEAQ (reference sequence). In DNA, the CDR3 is TGTGCCAGCAGCTCCTCTGAGGGACAGGTTTTTGGCACTGAAGCTTTCTTT. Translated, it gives CASSSSEGQVFGTEAFF. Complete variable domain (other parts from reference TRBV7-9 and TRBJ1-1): DTGVSQNPRHKITKRGQNVTFRCDPISEHNRLYWYRQTLGQGPEFLTYFQNEAQLEKSRLLSDRFSAERPKGSFSTLEIQRTEQGDSAMYLCASSSSEGQVFGTEAFFGQGTRLTVV.

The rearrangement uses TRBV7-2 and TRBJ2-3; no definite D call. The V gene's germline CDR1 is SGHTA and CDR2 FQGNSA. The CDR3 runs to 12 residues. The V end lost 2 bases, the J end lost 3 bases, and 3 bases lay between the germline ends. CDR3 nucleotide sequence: TGTGCCAGCAGCTTAATAACAGATACGCAGTATTTT. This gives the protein CASSLITDTQYF.

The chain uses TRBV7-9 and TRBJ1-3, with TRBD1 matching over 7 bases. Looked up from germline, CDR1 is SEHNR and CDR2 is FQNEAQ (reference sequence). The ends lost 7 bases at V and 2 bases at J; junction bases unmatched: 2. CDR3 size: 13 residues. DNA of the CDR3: TGTGCCAGCACCGGACAGGCTGGAAACACCATATATTTT. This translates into CASTGQAGNTIYF.

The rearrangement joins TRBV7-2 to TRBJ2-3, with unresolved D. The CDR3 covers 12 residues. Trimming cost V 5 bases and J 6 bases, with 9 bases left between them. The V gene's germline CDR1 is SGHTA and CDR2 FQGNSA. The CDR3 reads CASSTRLDTQYF. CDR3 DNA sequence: TGTGCCAGCAGCACGCGGCTGGATACGCAGTATTTT.

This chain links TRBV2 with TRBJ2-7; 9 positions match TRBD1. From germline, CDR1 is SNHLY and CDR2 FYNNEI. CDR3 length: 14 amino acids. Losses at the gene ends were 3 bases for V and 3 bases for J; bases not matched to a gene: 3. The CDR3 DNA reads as TGTGCCAGCAGTGAGGGACAGGGCTACTACGAGCAGTACTTC. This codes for CASSEGQGYYEQYF.

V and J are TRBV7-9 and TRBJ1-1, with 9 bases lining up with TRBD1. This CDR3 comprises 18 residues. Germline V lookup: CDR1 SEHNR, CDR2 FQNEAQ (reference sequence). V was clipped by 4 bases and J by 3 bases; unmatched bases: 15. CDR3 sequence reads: CASSSKTGGRLRDTEAFF. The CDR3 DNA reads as TGTGCCAGCAGCTCCAAGACAGGGGGTCGGCTAAGAGACACTGAAGCTTTCTTT.

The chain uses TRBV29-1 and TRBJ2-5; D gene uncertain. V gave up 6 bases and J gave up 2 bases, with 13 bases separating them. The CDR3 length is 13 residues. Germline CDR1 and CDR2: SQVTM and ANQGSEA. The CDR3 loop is CSVGLNRQETQYF. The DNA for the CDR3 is TGCAGCGTGGGCTTAAATCGTCAAGAGACCCAGTACTTC.

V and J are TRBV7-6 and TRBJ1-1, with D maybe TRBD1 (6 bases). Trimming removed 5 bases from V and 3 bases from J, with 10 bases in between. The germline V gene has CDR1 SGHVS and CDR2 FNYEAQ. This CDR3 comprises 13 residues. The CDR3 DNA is TGTGCCAGCAGCAAGGACAGCGACACTGAAGCTTTCTTT. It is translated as CASSKDSDTEAFF.

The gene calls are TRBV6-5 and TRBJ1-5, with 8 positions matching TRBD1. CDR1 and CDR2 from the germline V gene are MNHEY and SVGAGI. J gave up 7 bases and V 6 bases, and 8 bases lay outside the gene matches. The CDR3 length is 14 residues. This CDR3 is CASSQDRVEQPQHF. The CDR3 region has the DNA TGTGCCAGCAGCCAGGACAGGGTAGAGCAGCCCCAGCATTTT.